This TCR beta chain derives from a study of shared clonotypes between healthy human individuals. Per the germline V gene, CDR1 is SGHRS and CDR2 is YFSETQ. The CDR3 is 15 residues long. Between the trimmed V and J ends, which lost 0 bases and 0 bases, there was a span of 10 bases. The authors split each subset's genomic DNA evenly across several immunoSEQ plates. The protocol was immunoSEQ multiplex PCR, while the TCRdb copy is restricted to in-frame clones and leaves out a portion. The table includes roughly 2.6 million clones, over 85% detected once. In the case of this clone: Distinct nucleotide sequences in the sample also encode this CDR3.

Naive CD45RA+ and memory CD45RA-negative subsets were split from CD4+ cells. The receptor's source is a man younger than 35 in good health. The chain has TRBV5-1 and TRBJ2-7; TRBD1 might be the D (5 bases). Sequenced material: naive CD4+ T cells sorted from blood. Stated subset: CD45RA+ positively selected. The CDR3 sequence is CASSLVSGPSYEQYF. The CDR3, as DNA: TGCGCCAGCAGCTTGGTATCAGGGCCCTCCTACGAGCAGTACTTC.